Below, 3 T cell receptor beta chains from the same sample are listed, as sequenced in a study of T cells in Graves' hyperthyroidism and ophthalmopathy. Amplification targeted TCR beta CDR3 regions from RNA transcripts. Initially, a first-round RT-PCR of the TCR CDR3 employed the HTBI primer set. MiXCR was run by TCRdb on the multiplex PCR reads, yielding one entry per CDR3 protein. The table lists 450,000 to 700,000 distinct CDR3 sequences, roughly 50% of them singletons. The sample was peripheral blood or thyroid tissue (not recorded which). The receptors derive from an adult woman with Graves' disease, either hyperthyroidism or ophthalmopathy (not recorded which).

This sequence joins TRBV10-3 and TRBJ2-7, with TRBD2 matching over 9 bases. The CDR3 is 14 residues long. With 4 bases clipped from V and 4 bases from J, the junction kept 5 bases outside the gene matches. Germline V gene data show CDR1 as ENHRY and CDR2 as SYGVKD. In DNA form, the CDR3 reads TGTGCCATCAGTGCGGCGGGAGGGGGTTACGAGCAGTACTTC. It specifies CAISAAGGGYEQYF.

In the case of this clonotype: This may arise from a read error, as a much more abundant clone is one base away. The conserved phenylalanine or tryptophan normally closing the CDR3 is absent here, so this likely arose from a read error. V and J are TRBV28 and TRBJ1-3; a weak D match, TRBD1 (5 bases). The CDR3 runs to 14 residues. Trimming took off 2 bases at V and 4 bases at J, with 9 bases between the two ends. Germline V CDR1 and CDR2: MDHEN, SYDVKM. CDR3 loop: CASSLRGIGNTIYV. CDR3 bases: TGTGCCAGCAGTTTAAGGGGCATAGGAAACACCATATATGTT.

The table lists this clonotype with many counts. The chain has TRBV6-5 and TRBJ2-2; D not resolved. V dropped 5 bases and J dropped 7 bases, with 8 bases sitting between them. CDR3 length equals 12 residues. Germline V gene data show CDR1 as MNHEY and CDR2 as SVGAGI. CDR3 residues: CASSLLSGELFF. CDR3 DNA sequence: TGTGCCAGCAGTCTTCTCAGCGGGGAGCTGTTTTTT.